This T cell receptor beta chain was identified in a study of blood T cell repertoires in COVID-19. Overall study: Acute-phase and convalescent COVID-19 samples originated in the United States, Italy and Spain. Sample material is recorded as cDNA or gDNA derived from T cells, B-cell-depleted T cells, or PBMCs.

Enrolment of Seattle patients took place during active infection, and they were followed longitudinally. Original handling: Amplification of reference gene primers provided the estimated nucleated cell counts. Assay used: immunoSEQ multiplex PCR; TCRdb lists only in-frame clones, some missing. V, J and clone size are those of that table, while D and trimming were read from the DNA. The sample holds 300,000 to 400,000 clones, 88% seen once. In germline, CDR1 is MNHNY, CDR2 SVGAGI (reference sequence). Trimming removed 6 bases from V and 2 bases from J; junction bases left unmatched: 7. The CDR3 runs 14 residues.

The chain is built from TRBV6-6 and TRBJ2-7; 7 nucleotides align to TRBD2. The clonotype comes from a woman in her 70s with COVID-19, enrolled during active disease. Specimen: peripheral blood. The CDR3 sequence: CASSAASGPYEQYF. The CDR3 nucleotides are TGTGCCAGCAGCGCCGCTAGCGGACCCTACGAGCAGTACTTC.